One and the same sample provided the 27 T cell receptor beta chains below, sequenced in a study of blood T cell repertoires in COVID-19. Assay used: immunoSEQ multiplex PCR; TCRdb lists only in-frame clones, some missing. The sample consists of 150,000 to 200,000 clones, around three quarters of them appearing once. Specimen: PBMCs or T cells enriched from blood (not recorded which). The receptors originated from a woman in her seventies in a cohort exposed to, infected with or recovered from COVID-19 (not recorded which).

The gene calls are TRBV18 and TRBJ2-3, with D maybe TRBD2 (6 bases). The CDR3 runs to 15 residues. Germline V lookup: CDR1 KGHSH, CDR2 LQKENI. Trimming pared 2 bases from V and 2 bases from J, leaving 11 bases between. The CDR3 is CASSPAGGYTDTQYF. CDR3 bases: TGTGCCAGCTCACCAGCCGGAGGGTACACAGATACGCAGTATTTT.

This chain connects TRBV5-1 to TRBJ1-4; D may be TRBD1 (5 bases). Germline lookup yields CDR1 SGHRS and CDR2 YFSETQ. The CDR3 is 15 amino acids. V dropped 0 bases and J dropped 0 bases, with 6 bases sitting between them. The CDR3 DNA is TGCGCCAGCAGCTTGGTAGGGGCAACTAATGAAAAACTGTTTTTT. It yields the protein CASSLVGATNEKLFF.

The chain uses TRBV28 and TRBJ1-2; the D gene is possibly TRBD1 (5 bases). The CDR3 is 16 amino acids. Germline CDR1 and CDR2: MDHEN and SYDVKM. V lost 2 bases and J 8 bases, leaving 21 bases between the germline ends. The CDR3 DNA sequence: TGTGCCAGCAGTTTAACCCCTATTATTGGGGCGAGGGGCTACACCTTC. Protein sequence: CASSLTPIIGARGYTF.

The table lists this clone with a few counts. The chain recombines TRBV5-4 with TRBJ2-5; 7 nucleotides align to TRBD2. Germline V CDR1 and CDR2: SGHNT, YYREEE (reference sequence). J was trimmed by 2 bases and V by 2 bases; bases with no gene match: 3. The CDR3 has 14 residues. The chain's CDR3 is CASSFQREQETQYF. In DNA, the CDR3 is TGTGCCAGCAGCTTCCAGCGGGAACAAGAGACCCAGTACTTC.

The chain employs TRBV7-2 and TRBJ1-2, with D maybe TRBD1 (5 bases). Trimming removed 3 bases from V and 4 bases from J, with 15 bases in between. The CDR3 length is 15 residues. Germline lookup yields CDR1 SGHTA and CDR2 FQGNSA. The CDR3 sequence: CASSLTATGGYGYTF. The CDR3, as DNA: TGTGCCAGCAGCTTGACAGCCACCGGGGGCTATGGCTACACCTTC.

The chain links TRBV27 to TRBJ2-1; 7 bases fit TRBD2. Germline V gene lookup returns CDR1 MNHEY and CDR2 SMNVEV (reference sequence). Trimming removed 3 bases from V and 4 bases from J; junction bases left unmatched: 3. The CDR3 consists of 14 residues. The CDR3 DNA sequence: TGTGCCAGCAGTTTGGGCGGGAGTTACAATGAGCAGTTCTTC. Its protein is CASSLGGSYNEQFF.

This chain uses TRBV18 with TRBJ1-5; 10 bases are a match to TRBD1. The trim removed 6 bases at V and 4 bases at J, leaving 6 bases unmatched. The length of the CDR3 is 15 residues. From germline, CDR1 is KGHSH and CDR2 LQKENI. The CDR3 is CASSLDRGHNQPQHF. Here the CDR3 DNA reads TGTGCCAGCTCGCTTGACAGGGGGCATAATCAGCCCCAGCATTTT.

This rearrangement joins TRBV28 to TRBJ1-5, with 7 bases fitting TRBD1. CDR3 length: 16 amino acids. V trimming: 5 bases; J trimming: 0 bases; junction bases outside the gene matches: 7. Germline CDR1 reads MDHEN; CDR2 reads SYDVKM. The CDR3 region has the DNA TGTGCCAGCAGTCAGGGGACAGTCTATAGCAATCAGCCCCAGCATTTT. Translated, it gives CASSQGTVYSNQPQHF.

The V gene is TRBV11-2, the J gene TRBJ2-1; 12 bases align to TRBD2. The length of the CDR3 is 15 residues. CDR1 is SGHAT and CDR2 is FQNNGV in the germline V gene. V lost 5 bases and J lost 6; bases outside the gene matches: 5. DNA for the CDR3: TGTGCCAGCAGCCGGACTAGCGGGAATACCAATGAGCAGTTCTTC. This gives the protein CASSRTSGNTNEQFF.

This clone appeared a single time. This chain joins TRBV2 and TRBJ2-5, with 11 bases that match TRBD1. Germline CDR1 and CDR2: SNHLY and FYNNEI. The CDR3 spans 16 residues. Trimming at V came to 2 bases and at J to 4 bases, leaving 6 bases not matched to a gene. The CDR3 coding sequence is TGTGCCAGCAGTGAATCGTTTGGGACAGGGGGAGAGACCCAGTACTTC. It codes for CASSESFGTGGETQYF. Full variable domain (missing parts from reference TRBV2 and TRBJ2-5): EPEVTQTPSHQVTQMGQEVILRCVPISNHLYFYWYRQILGQKVEFLVSFYNNEISEKSEIFDDQFSVERPDGSNFTLKIRSTKLEDSAMYFCASSESFGTGGETQYFGPGTRLLVL.

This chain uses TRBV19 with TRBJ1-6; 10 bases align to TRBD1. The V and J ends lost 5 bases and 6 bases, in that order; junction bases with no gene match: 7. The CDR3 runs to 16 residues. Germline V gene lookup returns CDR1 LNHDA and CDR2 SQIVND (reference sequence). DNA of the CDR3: TGTGCCAGTAGTGACAGGGGGCCCACCCCTAATTCACCCCTCCACTTT. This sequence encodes CASSDRGPTPNSPLHF.

The CDR3 sequence is CASSLLGQSNQPQHF. The CDR3 coding sequence is TGTGCCAGTAGCCTACTGGGACAGAGCAATCAGCCCCAGCATTTT. The V gene is TRBV19, the J gene TRBJ1-5, with 7 bases aligning to TRBD1. J gave up 1 base and V 6 bases, and 6 bases lay outside the gene matches. CDR3 length: 15 residues. Per the germline V gene, CDR1 is LNHDA and CDR2 is SQIVND (reference sequence).

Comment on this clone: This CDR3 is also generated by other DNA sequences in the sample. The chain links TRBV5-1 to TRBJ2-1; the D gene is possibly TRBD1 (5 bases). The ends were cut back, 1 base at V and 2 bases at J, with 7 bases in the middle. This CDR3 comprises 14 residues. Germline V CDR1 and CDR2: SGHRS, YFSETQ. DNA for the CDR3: TGCGCCAGCAGCTTGCAGGGTGCCTACAATGAGCAGTTCTTC. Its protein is CASSLQGAYNEQFF.

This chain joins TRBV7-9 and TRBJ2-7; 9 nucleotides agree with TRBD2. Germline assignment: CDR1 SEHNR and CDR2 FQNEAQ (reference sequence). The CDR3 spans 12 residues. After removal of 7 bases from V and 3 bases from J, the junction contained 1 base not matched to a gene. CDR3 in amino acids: CASTSGVYEQYF. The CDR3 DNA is TGTGCCAGCACTAGCGGGGTCTACGAGCAGTACTTC. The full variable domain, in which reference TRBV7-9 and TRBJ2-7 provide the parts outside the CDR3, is DTGVSQNPRHKITKRGQNVTFRCDPISEHNRLYWYRQTLGQGPEFLTYFQNEAQLEKSRLLSDRFSAERPKGSFSTLEIQRTEQGDSAMYLCASTSGVYEQYFGPGTRLTVT.

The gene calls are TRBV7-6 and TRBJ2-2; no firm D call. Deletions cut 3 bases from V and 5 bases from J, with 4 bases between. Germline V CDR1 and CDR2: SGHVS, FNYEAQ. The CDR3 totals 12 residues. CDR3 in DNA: TGTGCCAGCAGCTTCGGGACCGGGGAGCTGTTTTTT. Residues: CASSFGTGELFF.

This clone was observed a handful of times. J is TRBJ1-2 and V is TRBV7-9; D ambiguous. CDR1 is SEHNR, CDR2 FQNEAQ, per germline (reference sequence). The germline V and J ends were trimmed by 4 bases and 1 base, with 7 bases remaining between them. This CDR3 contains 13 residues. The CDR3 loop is CASSSVLNYGYTF. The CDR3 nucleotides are TGTGCCAGCAGCTCTGTCCTTAACTATGGCTACACCTTC. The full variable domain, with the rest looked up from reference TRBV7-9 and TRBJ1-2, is DTGVSQNPRHKITKRGQNVTFRCDPISEHNRLYWYRQTLGQGPEFLTYFQNEAQLEKSRLLSDRFSAERPKGSFSTLEIQRTEQGDSAMYLCASSSVLNYGYTFGSGTRLTVV.

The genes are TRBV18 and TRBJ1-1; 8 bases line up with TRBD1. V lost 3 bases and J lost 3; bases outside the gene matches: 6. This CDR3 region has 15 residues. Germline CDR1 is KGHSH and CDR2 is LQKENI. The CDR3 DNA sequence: TGTGCCAGCTCACCGTCGACAGGGGCGGACACTGAAGCTTTCTTT. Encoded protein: CASSPSTGADTEAFF.

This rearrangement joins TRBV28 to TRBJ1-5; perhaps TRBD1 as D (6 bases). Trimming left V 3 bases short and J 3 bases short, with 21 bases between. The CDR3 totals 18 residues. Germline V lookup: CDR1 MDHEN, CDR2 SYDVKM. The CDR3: CASSFSLTGTFSNQPQHF. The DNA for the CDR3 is TGTGCCAGCAGTTTCTCTCTTACAGGGACCTTCTCCAATCAGCCCCAGCATTTT.

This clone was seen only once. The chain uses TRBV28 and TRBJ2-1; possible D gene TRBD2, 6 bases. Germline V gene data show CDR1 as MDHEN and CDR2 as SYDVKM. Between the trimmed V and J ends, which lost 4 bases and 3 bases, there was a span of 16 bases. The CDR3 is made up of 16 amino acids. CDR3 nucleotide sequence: TGTGCCAGCAGTTCCTCACTAGCATCCGGCTACAATGAGCAGTTCTTC. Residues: CASSSSLASGYNEQFF.

CDR3 bases: TGTGCCAGCAGTTTCCGTGAGACCCAGTACTTC. It codes for CASSFRETQYF. The chain links TRBV28 to TRBJ2-5; D is ambiguous. From germline, CDR1 is MDHEN and CDR2 SYDVKM. The CDR3 spans 11 residues. Trimming left V 3 bases short and J 5 bases short, with 4 bases between. Filled out from reference TRBV28 and TRBJ2-5, the complete variable domain reads DVKVTQSSRYLVKRTGEKVFLECVQDMDHENMFWYRQDPGLGLRLIYFSYDVKMKEKGDIPEGYSVSREKKERFSLILESASTNQTSMYLCASSFRETQYFGPGTRLLVL.

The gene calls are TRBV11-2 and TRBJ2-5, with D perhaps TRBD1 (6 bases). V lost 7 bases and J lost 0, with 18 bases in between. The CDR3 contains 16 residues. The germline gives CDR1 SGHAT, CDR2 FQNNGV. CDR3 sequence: CASTDPGTRYQETQYF. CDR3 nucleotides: TGTGCCAGCACTGACCCCGGGACAAGGTACCAAGAGACCCAGTACTTC.

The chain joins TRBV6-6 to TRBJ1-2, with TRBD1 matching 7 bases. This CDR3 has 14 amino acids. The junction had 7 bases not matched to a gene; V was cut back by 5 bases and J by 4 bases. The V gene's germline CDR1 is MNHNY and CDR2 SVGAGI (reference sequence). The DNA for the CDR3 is TGTGCCAGCAGTAGCCGACAGGGAAGCTATGGCTACACCTTC. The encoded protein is CASSSRQGSYGYTF.

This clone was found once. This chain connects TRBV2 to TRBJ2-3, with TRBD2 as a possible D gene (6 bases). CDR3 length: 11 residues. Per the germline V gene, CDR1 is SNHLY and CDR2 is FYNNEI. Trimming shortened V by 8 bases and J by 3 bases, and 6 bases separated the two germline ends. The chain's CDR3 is CASGGTDTQYF. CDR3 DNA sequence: TGTGCCAGCGGAGGGACAGATACGCAGTATTTT.

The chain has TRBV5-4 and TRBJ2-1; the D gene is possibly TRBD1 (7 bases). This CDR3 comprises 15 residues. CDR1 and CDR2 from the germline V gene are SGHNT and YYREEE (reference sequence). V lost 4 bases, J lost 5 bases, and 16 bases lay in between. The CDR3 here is CASSPGGTEDNEQFF. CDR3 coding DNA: TGTGCCAGCAGCCCAGGAGGGACAGAGGACAATGAGCAGTTCTTC.

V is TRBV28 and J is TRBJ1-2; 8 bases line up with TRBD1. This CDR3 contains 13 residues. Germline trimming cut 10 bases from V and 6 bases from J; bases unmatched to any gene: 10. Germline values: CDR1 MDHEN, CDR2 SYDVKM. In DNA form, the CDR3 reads TGTGCCATTCAGGGGGCGGTGTTGGATGGCTACACCTTC. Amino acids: CAIQGAVLDGYTF.

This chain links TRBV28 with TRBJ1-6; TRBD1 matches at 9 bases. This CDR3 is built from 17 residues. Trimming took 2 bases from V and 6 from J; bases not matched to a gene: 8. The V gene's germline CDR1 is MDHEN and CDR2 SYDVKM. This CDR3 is CASSLRTGAGGNSPLHF. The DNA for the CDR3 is TGTGCCAGCAGTTTACGGACAGGGGCTGGGGGTAATTCACCCCTCCACTTT.

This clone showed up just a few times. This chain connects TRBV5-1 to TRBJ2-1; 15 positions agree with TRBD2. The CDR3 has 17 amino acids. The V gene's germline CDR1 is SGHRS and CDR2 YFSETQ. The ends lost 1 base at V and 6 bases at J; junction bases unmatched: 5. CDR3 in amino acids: CASSLRTSGRAGNEQFF. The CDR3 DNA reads TGCGCCAGCAGCTTGAGGACTAGCGGGAGGGCCGGCAATGAGCAGTTCTTC.